This TCR beta chain was captured by sequencing in a study of blood T cell repertoires in COVID-19. As for the study in general: The origin of the acute and convalescent COVID-19 samples was the United States, Italy and Spain. The cDNA or gDNA used as material had been derived from T cells, B-cell-depleted T cells, or PBMCs.

Study processing details: Amplification with reference gene primers provided the estimates of nucleated cell counts. Measured with immunoSEQ multiplex PCR; TCRdb has only the in-frame clones, and not every one. The V and J calls and clone size were taken over from that table, and D and trimming were inferred from the DNA. The sample has nearly 300,000 clones, 70% to 90% seen once. This clone was seen only a few times. The CDR3 has 14 amino acids. Germline V gene lookup returns CDR1 SNHLY and CDR2 FYNNEI. Trimming removed 3 bases from V and 8 bases from J; junction bases left unmatched: 3. This chain links TRBV2 with TRBJ1-6, with 8 bases that match TRBD1. Specimen: peripheral blood. This TCR was recovered from a woman in her 30s who had recovered from COVID-19. In DNA form, the CDR3 reads TGTGCCAGCAGTGACGACAGGGGACATTCACCCCTCCACTTT. Amino acid sequence: CASSDDRGHSPLHF. Based on the CDR3 plus reference TRBV2 and TRBJ1-6, the full variable domain is EPEVTQTPSHQVTQMGQEVILRCVPISNHLYFYWYRQILGQKVEFLVSFYNNEISEKSEIFDDQFSVERPDGSNFTLKIRSTKLEDSAMYFCASSDDRGHSPLHFGNGTRLTVT.